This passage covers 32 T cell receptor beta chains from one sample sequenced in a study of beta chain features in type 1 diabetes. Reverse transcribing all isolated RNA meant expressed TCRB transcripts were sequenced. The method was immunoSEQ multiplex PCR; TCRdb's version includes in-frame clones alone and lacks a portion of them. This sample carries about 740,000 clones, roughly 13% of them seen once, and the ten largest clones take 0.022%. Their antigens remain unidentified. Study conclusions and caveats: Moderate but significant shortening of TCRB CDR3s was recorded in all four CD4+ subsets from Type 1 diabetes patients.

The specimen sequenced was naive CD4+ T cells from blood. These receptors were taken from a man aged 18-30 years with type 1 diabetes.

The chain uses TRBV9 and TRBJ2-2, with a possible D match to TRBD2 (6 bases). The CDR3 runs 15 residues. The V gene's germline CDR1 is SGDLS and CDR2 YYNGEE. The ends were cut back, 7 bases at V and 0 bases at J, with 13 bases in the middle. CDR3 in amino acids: CASSGRNSNTGELFF. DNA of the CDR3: TGTGCCAGCTCCGGGAGAAATTCGAACACCGGGGAGCTGTTTTTT.

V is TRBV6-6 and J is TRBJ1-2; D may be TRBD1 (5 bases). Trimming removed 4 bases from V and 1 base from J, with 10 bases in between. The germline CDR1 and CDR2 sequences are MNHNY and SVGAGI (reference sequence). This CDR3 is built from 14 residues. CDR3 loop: CASSSGRINYGYTF. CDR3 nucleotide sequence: TGTGCCAGCAGTTCGGGACGGATTAACTATGGCTACACCTTC.

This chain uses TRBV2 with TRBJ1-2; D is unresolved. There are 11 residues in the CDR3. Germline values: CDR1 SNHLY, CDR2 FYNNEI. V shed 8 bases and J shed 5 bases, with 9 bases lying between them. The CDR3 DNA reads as TGTGCCAGCGGGAGTTATTATGGCTACACCTTC. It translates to CASGSYYGYTF.

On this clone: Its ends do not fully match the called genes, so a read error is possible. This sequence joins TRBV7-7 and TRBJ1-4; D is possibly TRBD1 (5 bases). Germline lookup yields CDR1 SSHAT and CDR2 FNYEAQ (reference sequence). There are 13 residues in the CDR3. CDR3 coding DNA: TGTGCTAGCAGCCCCTCGGGGAGGGGAAAACTGTTTTTT. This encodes CASSPSGRGKLFF. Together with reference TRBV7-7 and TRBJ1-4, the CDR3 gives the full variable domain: GAGVSQSPRYKVTKRGQDVTLRCDPISSHATLYWYQQALGQGPEFLTYFNYEAQPDKSGLPSDRFSAERPEGSISTLTIQRTEQRDSAMYRCASSPSGRGKLFFGSGTQLSVL.

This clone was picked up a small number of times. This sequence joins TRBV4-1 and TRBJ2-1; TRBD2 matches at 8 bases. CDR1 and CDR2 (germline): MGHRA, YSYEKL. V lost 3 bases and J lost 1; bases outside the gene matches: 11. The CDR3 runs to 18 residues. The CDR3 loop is CASSQKGLVRTSYNEQFF. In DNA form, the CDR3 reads TGCGCCAGCAGCCAGAAGGGACTAGTCCGCACGTCCTACAATGAGCAGTTCTTC.

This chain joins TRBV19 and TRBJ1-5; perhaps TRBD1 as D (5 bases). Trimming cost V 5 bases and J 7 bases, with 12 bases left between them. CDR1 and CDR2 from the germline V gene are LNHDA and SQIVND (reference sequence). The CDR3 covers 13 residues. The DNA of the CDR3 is TGTGCCAGTAGTCCCGGGACTGTACAGCCCCAGCATTTT. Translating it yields CASSPGTVQPQHF. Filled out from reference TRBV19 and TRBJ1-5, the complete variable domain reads DGGITQSPKYLFRKEGQNVTLSCEQNLNHDAMYWYRQDPGQGLRLIYYSQIVNDFQKGDIAEGYSVSREKKESFPLTVTSAQKNPTAFYLCASSPGTVQPQHFGDGTRLSIL.

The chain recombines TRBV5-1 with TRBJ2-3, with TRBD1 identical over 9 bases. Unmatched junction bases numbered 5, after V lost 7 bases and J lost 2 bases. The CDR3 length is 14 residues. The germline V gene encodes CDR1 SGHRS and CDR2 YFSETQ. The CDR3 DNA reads TGCGCCAGCTCGAGGGACAGGGCCACAGATACGCAGTATTTT. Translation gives CASSRDRATDTQYF.

The CDR3 nucleotides read TGTGCCAGCTCACCTGGACGACCCGTAGCTAACTATGGCTACACCTTC. This codes for CASSPGRPVANYGYTF. J is TRBJ1-2 and V is TRBV18, with D uncertain. The germline gives CDR1 KGHSH, CDR2 LQKENI. The V and J ends lost 3 bases and 0 bases respectively, with 14 bases between them. CDR3 size: 16 residues.

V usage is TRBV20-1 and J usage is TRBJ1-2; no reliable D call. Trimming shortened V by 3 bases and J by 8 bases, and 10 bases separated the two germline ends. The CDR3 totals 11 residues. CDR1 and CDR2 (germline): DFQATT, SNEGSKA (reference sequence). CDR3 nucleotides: TGCAGTGCTAGCCCGGGGAGCGGCTACACCTTC. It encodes CSASPGSGYTF.

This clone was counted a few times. The CDR3 coding sequence is TGCAGCGTTGAACTCCAGGGACGGACCAAAAACATTCAGTACTTC. Its protein is CSVELQGRTKNIQYF. This sequence joins TRBV29-1 and TRBJ2-4; either TRBD1 or TRBD2 may supply D (5 bases each). Between the trimmed V and J ends, which lost 2 bases and 2 bases, there was a span of 13 bases. Germline V gives CDR1 SQVTM, CDR2 ANQGSEA. CDR3 size: 15 residues.

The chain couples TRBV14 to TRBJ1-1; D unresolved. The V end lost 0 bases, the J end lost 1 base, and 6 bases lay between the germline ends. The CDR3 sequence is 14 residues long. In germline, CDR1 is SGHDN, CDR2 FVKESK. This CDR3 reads CASSQDLQNTEAFF. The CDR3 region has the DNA TGTGCCAGCAGCCAAGATCTACAGAACACTGAAGCTTTCTTT.

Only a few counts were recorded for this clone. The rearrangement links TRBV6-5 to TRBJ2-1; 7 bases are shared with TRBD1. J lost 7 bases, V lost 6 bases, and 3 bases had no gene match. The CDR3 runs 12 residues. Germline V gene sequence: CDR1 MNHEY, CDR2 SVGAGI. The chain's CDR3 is CASRDRTNEQFF. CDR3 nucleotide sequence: TGTGCCAGCAGGGACAGGACAAATGAGCAGTTCTTC.

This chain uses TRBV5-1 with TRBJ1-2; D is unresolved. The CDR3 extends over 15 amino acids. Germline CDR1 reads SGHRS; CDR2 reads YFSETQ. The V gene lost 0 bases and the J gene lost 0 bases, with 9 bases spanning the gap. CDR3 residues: CASSLGNDANYGYTF. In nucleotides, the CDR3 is TGCGCCAGCAGCTTGGGTAATGATGCTAACTATGGCTACACCTTC. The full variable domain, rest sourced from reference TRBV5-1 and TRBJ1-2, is KAGVTQTPRYLIKTRGQQVTLSCSPISGHRSVSWYQQTPGQGLQFLFEYFSETQRNKGNFPGRFSGRQFSNSRSEMNVSTLELGDSALYLCASSLGNDANYGYTFGSGTRLTVV.

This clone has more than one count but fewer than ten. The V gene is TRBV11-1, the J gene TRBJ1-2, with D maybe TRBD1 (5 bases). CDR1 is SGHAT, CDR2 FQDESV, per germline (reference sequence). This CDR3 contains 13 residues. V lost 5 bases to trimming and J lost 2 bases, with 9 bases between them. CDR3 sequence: CASSPDTNYGYTF. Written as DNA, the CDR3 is TGTGCCAGCAGCCCGGACACGAACTATGGCTACACCTTC.

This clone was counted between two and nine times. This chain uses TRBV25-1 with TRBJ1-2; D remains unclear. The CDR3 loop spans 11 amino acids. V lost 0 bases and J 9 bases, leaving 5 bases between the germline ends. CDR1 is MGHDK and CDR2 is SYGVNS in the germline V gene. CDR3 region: CASSEYHSYTF. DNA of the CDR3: TGTGCCAGCAGTGAATACCATAGCTACACCTTC.

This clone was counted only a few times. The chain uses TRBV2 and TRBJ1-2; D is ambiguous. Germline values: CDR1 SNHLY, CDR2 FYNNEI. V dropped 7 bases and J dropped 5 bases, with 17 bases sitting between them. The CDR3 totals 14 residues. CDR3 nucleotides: TGTGCCAGCACCCCCCAGATCGACGGTTATGGCTACACCTTC. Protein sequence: CASTPQIDGYGYTF.

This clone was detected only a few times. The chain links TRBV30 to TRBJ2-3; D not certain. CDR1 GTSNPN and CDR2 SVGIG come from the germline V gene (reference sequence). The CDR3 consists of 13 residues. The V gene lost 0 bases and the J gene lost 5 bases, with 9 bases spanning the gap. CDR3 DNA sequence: TGTGCCTGGAGTGTAAGGCCGAAAGATACGCAGTATTTT. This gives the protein CAWSVRPKDTQYF.

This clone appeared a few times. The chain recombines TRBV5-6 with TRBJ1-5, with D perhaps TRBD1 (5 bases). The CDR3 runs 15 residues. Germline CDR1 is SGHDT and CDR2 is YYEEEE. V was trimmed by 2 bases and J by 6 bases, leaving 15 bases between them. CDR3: CASSFMAGQGQPQHF. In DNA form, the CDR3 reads TGTGCCAGCAGCTTCATGGCAGGGCAGGGTCAGCCCCAGCATTTT.

DNA for the CDR3: TGTGCCAGCAGCAGAGACAGGCCTCAAGAGACCCAGTACTTC. As protein: CASSRDRPQETQYF. V is TRBV6-5 and J is TRBJ2-5; possible D gene TRBD1, 6 bases. The CDR3 has 14 amino acids. Germline V gene data show CDR1 as MNHEY and CDR2 as SVGAGI. Trimming stripped 6 bases from V and 2 bases from J, with 13 bases between.

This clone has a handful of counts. The CDR3 here is CASISGQMNSYEQYF. In nucleotides, the CDR3 is TGTGCCAGCATTAGTGGACAGATGAACTCCTACGAGCAGTACTTC. The rearrangement joins TRBV28 to TRBJ2-7; tentative D call: TRBD1 (6 bases). The CDR3 covers 15 residues. Germline assignment: CDR1 MDHEN and CDR2 SYDVKM. The V and J ends lost 7 bases and 0 bases respectively, with 16 bases between them. The full variable domain, completed using reference TRBV28 and TRBJ2-7, is DVKVTQSSRYLVKRTGEKVFLECVQDMDHENMFWYRQDPGLGLRLIYFSYDVKMKEKGDIPEGYSVSREKKERFSLILESASTNQTSMYLCASISGQMNSYEQYFGPGTRLTVT.

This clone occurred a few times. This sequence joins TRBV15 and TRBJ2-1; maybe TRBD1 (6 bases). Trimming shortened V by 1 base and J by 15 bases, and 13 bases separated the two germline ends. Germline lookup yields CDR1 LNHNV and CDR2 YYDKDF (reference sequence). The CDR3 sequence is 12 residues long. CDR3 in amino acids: CATSRGGRYGFF. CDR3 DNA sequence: TGTGCCACCAGCAGAGGGGGGCGCTACGGGTTCTTC. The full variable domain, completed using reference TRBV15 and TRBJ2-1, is DAMVIQNPRYQVTQFGKPVTLSCSQTLNHNVMYWYQQKSSQAPKLLFHYYDKDFNNEADTPDNFQSRRPNTSFCFLDIRSPGLGDTAMYLCATSRGGRYGFFGPGTRLTVL.

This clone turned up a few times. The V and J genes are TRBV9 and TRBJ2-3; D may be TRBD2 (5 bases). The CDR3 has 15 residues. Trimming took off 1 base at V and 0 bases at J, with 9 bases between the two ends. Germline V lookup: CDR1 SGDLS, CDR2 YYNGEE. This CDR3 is CASSVNGGSTDTQYF. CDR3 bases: TGTGCCAGCAGCGTAAATGGAGGAAGCACAGATACGCAGTATTTT. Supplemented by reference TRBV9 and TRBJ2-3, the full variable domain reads DSGVTQTPKHLITATGQRVTLRCSPRSGDLSVYWYQQSLDQGLQFLIQYYNGEERAKGNILERFSAQQFPDLHSELNLSSLELGDSALYFCASSVNGGSTDTQYFGPGTRLTVL.

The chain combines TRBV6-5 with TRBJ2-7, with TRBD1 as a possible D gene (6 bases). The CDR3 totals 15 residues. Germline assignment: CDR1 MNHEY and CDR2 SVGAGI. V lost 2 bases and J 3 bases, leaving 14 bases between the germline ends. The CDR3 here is CASSYRRQVLYEQYF. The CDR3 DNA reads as TGTGCCAGCAGTTACAGAAGACAGGTCCTCTACGAGCAGTACTTC.

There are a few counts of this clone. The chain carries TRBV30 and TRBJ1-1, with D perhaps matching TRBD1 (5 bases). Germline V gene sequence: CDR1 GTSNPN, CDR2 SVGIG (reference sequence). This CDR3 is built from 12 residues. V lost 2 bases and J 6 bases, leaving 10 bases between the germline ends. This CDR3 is CAWSPGGSEAFF. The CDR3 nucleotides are TGTGCCTGGAGTCCGGGGGGTTCTGAAGCTTTCTTT.

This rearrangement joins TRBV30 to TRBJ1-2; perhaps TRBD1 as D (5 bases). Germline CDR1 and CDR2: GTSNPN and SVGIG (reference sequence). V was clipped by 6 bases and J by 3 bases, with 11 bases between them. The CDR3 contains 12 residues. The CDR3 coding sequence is TGTGCCTGCGGGGGGGAGGACTATGGCTACACCTTC. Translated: CACGGEDYGYTF.

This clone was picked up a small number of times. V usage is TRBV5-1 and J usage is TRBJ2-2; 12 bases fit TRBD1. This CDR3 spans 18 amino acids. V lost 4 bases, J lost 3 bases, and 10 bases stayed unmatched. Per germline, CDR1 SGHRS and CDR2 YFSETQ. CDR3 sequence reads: CASSRRDRGRGDTGELFF. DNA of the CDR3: TGCGCCAGCAGCCGCCGGGACAGGGGGCGCGGAGACACCGGGGAGCTGTTTTTT. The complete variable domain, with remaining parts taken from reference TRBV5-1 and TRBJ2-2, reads KAGVTQTPRYLIKTRGQQVTLSCSPISGHRSVSWYQQTPGQGLQFLFEYFSETQRNKGNFPGRFSGRQFSNSRSEMNVSTLELGDSALYLCASSRRDRGRGDTGELFFGEGSRLTVL.

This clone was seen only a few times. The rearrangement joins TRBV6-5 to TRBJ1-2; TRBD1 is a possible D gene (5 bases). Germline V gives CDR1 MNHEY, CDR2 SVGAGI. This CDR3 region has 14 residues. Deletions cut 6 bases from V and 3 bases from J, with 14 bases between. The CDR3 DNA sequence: TGTGCCAGCAGCTACGGGAGAGGGGACTATGGCTACACCTTC. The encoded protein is CASSYGRGDYGYTF.

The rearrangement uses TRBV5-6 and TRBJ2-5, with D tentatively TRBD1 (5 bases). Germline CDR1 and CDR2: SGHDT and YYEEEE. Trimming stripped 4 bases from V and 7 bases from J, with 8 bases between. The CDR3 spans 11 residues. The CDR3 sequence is CASSRQGTQYF. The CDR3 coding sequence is TGTGCCAGCAGCCGGCAGGGGACCCAGTACTTC. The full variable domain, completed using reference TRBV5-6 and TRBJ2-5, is DAGVTQSPTHLIKTRGQQVTLRCSPKSGHDTVSWYQQALGQGPQFIFQYYEEEERQRGNFPDRFSGHQFPNYSSELNVNALLLGDSALYLCASSRQGTQYFGPGTRLLVL.

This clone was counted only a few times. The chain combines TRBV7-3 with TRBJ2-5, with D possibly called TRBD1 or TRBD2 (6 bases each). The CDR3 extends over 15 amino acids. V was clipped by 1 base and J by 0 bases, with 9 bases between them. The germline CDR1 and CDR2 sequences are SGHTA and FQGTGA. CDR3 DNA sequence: TGTGCCAGCAGCTTAATCGGGGGCCACCAAGAGACCCAGTACTTC. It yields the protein CASSLIGGHQETQYF.

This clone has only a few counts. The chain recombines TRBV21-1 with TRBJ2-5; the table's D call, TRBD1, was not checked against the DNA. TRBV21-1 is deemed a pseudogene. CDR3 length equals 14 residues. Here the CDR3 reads CASSHRDSKETQYF. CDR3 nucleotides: TGTGCCAGCAGCCATCGGGACAGTAAAGAGACCCAGTACTTC.

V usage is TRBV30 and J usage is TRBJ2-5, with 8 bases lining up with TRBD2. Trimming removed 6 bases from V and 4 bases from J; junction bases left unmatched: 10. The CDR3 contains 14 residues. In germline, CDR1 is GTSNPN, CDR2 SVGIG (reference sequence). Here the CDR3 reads CACPIGGAAETQYF. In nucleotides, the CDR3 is TGTGCCTGTCCCATCGGGGGGGCGGCAGAGACCCAGTACTTC.

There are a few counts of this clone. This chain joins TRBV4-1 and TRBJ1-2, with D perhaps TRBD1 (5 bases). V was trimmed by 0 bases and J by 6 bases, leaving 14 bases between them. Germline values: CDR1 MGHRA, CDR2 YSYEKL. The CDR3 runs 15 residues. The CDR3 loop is CASSQEGEGIHGYTF. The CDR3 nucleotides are TGCGCCAGCAGCCAAGAAGGAGAGGGGATCCATGGCTACACCTTC.